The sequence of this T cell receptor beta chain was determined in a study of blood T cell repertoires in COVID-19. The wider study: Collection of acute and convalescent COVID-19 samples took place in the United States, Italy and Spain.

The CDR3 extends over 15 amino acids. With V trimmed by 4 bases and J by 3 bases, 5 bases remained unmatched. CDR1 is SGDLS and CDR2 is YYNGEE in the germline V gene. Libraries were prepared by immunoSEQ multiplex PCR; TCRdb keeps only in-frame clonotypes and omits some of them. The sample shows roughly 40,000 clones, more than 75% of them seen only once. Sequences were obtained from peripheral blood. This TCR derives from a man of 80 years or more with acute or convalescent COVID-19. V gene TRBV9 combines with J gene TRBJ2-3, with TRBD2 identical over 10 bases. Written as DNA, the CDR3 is TGTGCCAGCAGCTCAAGCGGGAGGGGGACAGATACGCAGTATTTT. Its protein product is CASSSSGRGTDTQYF.